This T cell receptor (beta chain) was profiled in a study of technical replicates of blood from a few donors. The CDR3 runs 15 residues. Deletions cut 3 bases from V and 5 bases from J, with 17 bases between. Germline V gene data show CDR1 as SGHDT and CDR2 as YYEEEE. Sequenced by immunoSEQ multiplex PCR; TCRdb stores in-frame clones only, minus some. The data show about 69,000 clones, roughly 88% seen once. J is TRBJ1-2 and V is TRBV5-6; the D gene is possibly TRBD1 (5 bases). Source material: PBMCs. This clonotype was obtained from a human donor in good health. Some clones in this sample may be carry-over from other donors' samples. The CDR3 DNA reads as TGTGCCAGCAGCTGGGGCGGGGCAGACTCGTATGGCTACACCTTC. As protein: CASSWGGADSYGYTF.